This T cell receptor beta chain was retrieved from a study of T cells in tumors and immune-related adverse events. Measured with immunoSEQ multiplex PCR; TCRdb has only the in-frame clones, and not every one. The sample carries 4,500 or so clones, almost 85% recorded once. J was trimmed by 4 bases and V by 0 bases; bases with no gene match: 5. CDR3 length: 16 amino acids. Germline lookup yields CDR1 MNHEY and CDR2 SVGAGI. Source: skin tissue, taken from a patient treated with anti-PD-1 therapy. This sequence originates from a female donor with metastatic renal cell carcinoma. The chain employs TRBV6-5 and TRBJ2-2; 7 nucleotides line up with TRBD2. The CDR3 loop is CASSYSGLAVTGELFF. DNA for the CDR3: TGTGCCAGCAGTTACTCGGGGCTAGCGGTCACCGGGGAGCTGTTTTTT.